This TCR beta chain was documented in a study of CD8+CD57+ T cells in acquired aplastic anemia. Looking at the study overall: The mean DNA yield obtained from sorted CD4+ and CD8+ cells came to about 3 ug. Healthy donor CD4+ cell samples had a mean of around 9.9 million reads.

The germline CDR1 and CDR2 sequences are SEHNR and FQNEAQ (reference sequence). The CDR3 is 12 amino acids. V shed 3 bases and J shed 8 bases, with 5 bases lying between them. The template used for profiling TCR beta VDJ and CDR3 was genomic DNA. TCRdb reprocessed the reads via MiXCR and lists one record per CDR3 protein. This sample has about 220,000 distinct CDR3 sequences, with 30% to 40% found just once. General study findings and limits: Researchers reported that CD8+ Simpson's diversity was not significantly different in patients versus controls. Both patients and controls carried the same twenty-nine CD8+ CDR3 sequences.

Concerning this clonotype: Antigen: not known.

V gene TRBV7-9 combines with J gene TRBJ1-6, with no clear D. Sequencing input: sorted CD4+, CD8+, or CD8+CD57+ T cells (not recorded which) from PBMCs. The clonotype comes from a human donor in good health, serving as a control. CDR3 residues: CASSFGHSPLHF. The CDR3 nucleotides read TGTGCCAGCAGCTTTGGGCATTCACCCCTCCACTTT.